This passage covers 32 T cell receptor beta chains from one sample sequenced in a study of blood T cells in healthy people across ages. The use of a sample-barcoded 5' primer and a J-beta primer mix characterized a second PCR of roughly 6 to 11 cycles. From the 5' RACE reads, TCRdb called clonotypes with MiXCR, one entry per CDR3 protein. The profile shows about 720,000 distinct CDR3 sequences, 20% to 25% of them singletons. The specimen was blood. Receptors were obtained from a man between 70 and 80 years old in good health.

This clonotype was seen a few times. The V call is TRBV7-9, the J call TRBJ2-1; 12 bases agree with TRBD2. The CDR3 spans 16 residues. Germline values: CDR1 SEHNR, CDR2 FQNEAQ (reference sequence). V gave up 6 bases and J gave up 2 bases; unmatched junction bases: 5. This CDR3 reads CASSYRLAGAYNEQFF. The DNA for the CDR3 is TGTGCCAGCAGTTATAGACTAGCGGGAGCCTACAATGAGCAGTTCTTC.

The V gene is TRBV10-1, the J gene TRBJ2-7; TRBD1 aligns across 8 bases. This CDR3 region has 17 residues. Per the germline V gene, CDR1 is WNHNN and CDR2 is SYGVQD (reference sequence). Trimming removed 0 bases from V and 4 bases from J; junction bases left unmatched: 11. CDR3 residues: CASSESKLGDRRYEQYF. In nucleotides, the CDR3 is TGCGCCAGCAGTGAGTCTAAGTTGGGGGACAGGCGGTACGAGCAGTACTTC.

The chain uses TRBV11-2 and TRBJ2-5, with D perhaps matching TRBD2 (6 bases). CDR1 and CDR2 from the germline V gene are SGHAT and FQNNGV. V lost 2 bases and J 5 bases, leaving 12 bases between the germline ends. This CDR3 region has 14 residues. CDR3 amino acids: CASSLNAGPETQYF. In DNA, the CDR3 is TGTGCCAGCAGCTTAAACGCGGGACCGGAGACCCAGTACTTC.

The CDR3 sequence is CASSNGLNYEQYV. CDR3 coding DNA: TGTGCCAGCTCAAACGGACTAAACTACGAGCAGTACGTC. The chain couples TRBV18 to TRBJ2-7; maybe TRBD2 (6 bases). Germline V gene data show CDR1 as KGHSH and CDR2 as LQKENI. Trimming left V 5 bases short and J 3 bases short, with 11 bases between. CDR3 size: 13 residues.

This chain links TRBV6-5 with TRBJ1-5, with D possibly being TRBD1 (5 bases). From germline, CDR1 is MNHEY and CDR2 SVGAGI. CDR3 length equals 15 residues. Trimming pared 6 bases from V and 0 bases from J, leaving 12 bases between. In DNA form, the CDR3 reads TGTGCCAGCAGGAAGACAGTGAATAGCAATCAGCCCCAGCATTTT. It yields the protein CASRKTVNSNQPQHF.

This clonotype was counted only a few times. The chain uses TRBV7-9 and TRBJ2-7; 9 nucleotides line up with TRBD1. CDR3 size: 15 residues. Germline assignment: CDR1 SEHNR and CDR2 FQNEAQ (reference sequence). Trimming cost V 1 base and J 2 bases; bases outside gene matches: 3. CDR3: CASSLEGTGTYEQYF. The CDR3, as DNA: TGTGCCAGCAGCTTAGAAGGGACAGGGACCTACGAGCAGTACTTC. Together with reference TRBV7-9 and TRBJ2-7, the CDR3 gives the full variable domain: DTGVSQNPRHKITKRGQNVTFRCDPISEHNRLYWYRQTLGQGPEFLTYFQNEAQLEKSRLLSDRFSAERPKGSFSTLEIQRTEQGDSAMYLCASSLEGTGTYEQYFGPGTRLTVT.

The V and J genes are TRBV10-2 and TRBJ1-2; no reliable D call. Germline lookup yields CDR1 WSHSY and CDR2 SAAADI. CDR3 length: 13 residues. V lost 2 bases, J lost 8 bases, and 12 bases lay in between. The CDR3 nucleotides are TGCGCCAGCAGTGAGGTGGTTGCGGTAGGCTACACCTTC. Translation gives CASSEVVAVGYTF.

This clonotype was recorded a few times. The chain carries TRBV6-5 and TRBJ2-1; D is undetermined. Trimming removed 1 base at V and 2 bases at J, with 6 bases between. Germline V gene lookup returns CDR1 MNHEY and CDR2 SVGAGI. The CDR3 is 14 amino acids. CDR3 nucleotides: TGTGCCAGCAGTTACTACAAGCCCTACAATGAGCAGTTCTTC. As protein: CASSYYKPYNEQFF.

The V and J genes are TRBV6-2 or TRBV6-3 and TRBJ2-5; D uncertain. Per germline, CDR1 MNHEY and CDR2 SVGEGT. The CDR3 spans 13 residues. The V end lost 6 bases, the J end lost 4 bases, and 12 bases lay between the germline ends. CDR3 nucleotide sequence: TGTGCCAGCAGAATATATGTGGGAGAGACCCAGTACTTC. This translates into CASRIYVGETQYF.

This clonotype was recorded a few times. This rearrangement joins TRBV3-1 to TRBJ1-2; D might be TRBD1 (6 bases). Between the trimmed V and J ends, which lost 6 bases and 5 bases, there was a span of 16 bases. Germline CDR1 is LGHDT and CDR2 is YNNKEL (reference sequence). The CDR3 covers 14 residues. CDR3 coding DNA: TGTGCCAGCAGTCCTGGACAGCCTGGATATGGCTACACCTTC. Its protein is CASSPGQPGYGYTF.

The chain couples TRBV7-9 to TRBJ2-2; D ambiguous. CDR3 length: 16 residues. Germline CDR1 reads SEHNR; CDR2 reads FQNEAQ (reference sequence). V was clipped by 5 bases and J by 3 bases, with 16 bases between them. The CDR3 region is CASSPGFSDYTGELFF. The CDR3 nucleotides are TGTGCCAGCAGCCCTGGGTTCTCAGATTACACCGGGGAGCTGTTTTTT.

J is TRBJ2-3 and V is TRBV5-1, with D hard to call. Trimming left V 4 bases short and J 0 bases short, with 15 bases between. CDR1 is SGHRS, CDR2 YFSETQ, per germline. The CDR3 runs to 16 residues. The CDR3 bases are TGCGCCAGCAGCCCGCCCTTACAGCCCAGCACAGATACGCAGTATTTT. The encoded protein is CASSPPLQPSTDTQYF.

In its sample, this clonotype was seen a few times. This chain joins TRBV3-1 and TRBJ1-5; D unresolved. CDR1 is LGHDT and CDR2 is YNNKEL in the germline V gene (reference sequence). The CDR3 has 14 residues. V gave up 8 bases and J gave up 7 bases, with 18 bases separating them. The CDR3 region is CASAAGFSGQPQHF. CDR3 nucleotide sequence: TGTGCCAGCGCCGCCGGGTTTTCGGGACAGCCCCAGCATTTT.

This clonotype was counted a few times. The chain recombines TRBV14 with TRBJ1-6, with 9 bases fitting TRBD1. There are 17 residues in the CDR3. Trimming took 4 bases from V and 10 from J; bases not matched to a gene: 14. Germline assignment: CDR1 SGHDN and CDR2 FVKESK. The CDR3 bases are TGTGCCAGCAGCCGAGAGGGGACAGGGTTTTATGAATCACCCCTCCACTTT. It is translated as CASSREGTGFYESPLHF.

This clonotype was detected ten times or more. The V gene is TRBV5-6, the J gene TRBJ1-3; D call uncertain. V lost 1 base and J 4 bases, leaving 18 bases between the germline ends. This CDR3 region has 17 residues. Germline CDR1 and CDR2: SGHDT and YYEEEE. The CDR3 region is CASSLSAPAFKGNTIYF. The DNA for the CDR3 is TGTGCCAGCAGCTTGTCCGCCCCGGCCTTCAAGGGAAACACCATATATTTT. Based on the CDR3 plus reference TRBV5-6 and TRBJ1-3, the full variable domain is DAGVTQSPTHLIKTRGQQVTLRCSPKSGHDTVSWYQQALGQGPQFIFQYYEEEERQRGNFPDRFSGHQFPNYSSELNVNALLLGDSALYLCASSLSAPAFKGNTIYFGEGSWLTVV.

Worth noting for this clonotype: One junction end disagrees with the germline gene, perhaps due to a read error. The rearrangement joins TRBV7-8 to TRBJ2-4; the match to TRBD1 covers 11 bases. Germline V gene lookup returns CDR1 SGHVS and CDR2 FQNEAQ. The CDR3 totals 17 residues. CDR3 sequence reads: CASSLEVDRGRKNIQNF. The CDR3 bases are TGTGCCAGCAGCTTAGAAGTGGACAGGGGGCGCAAAAACATTCAGAACTTC.

This chain links TRBV27 with TRBJ1-5; the D is unclear. Germline V gene sequence: CDR1 MNHEY, CDR2 SMNVEV (reference sequence). This CDR3 spans 15 amino acids. V was cut by 4 bases and J by 8 bases, with 18 bases left in between. The CDR3 protein is CASSSWGPIIKPQHF. The CDR3 DNA is TGTGCCAGCAGTTCTTGGGGTCCAATAATCAAGCCCCAGCATTTT.

This clonotype was observed a handful of times. The junction shows a germline mismatch at one end, possibly a read error. The rearrangement links TRBV7-9 to TRBJ1-1, with D perhaps matching TRBD1 (6 bases). Per germline, CDR1 SEHNR and CDR2 FQNEAQ (reference sequence). This CDR3 region has 16 residues. The CDR3 protein is CASSLLIGQTNTEAFF. The CDR3 coding sequence is TGTGCCAGCAGCTTATTGATCGGACAGACAAACACTGAAGCCTTCTTT.

This clonotype has a handful of counts. The chain is built from TRBV7-2 and TRBJ1-2; the D gene is possibly TRBD1 (5 bases). The CDR3 is made up of 13 amino acids. Germline loops: CDR1 SGHTA, CDR2 FQGNSA. Trimming left V 5 bases short and J 8 bases short, with 15 bases between. The CDR3 DNA sequence: TGTGCCAGCAGCCGGGGCCTTATTGTCGGCTACACCTTC. Residues: CASSRGLIVGYTF.

This clonotype was observed a handful of times. This chain uses TRBV7-8 with TRBJ2-1; D perhaps matches TRBD1 (6 bases). The CDR3 is 16 amino acids. With 5 bases removed from V and 6 bases from J, the gap between germline ends came to 20 bases. Germline V CDR1 and CDR2: SGHVS, FQNEAQ. DNA of the CDR3: TGTGCCAGCAGCCGCACAAAAAAGGACAGCCGCAATGAGCAGTTCTTC. It encodes CASSRTKKDSRNEQFF.

The chain links TRBV7-2 to TRBJ2-4, with unresolved D. This CDR3 contains 14 residues. Germline-derived CDR1 and CDR2 are SGHTA and FQGNSA. The V and J ends lost 4 bases and 0 bases respectively, with 7 bases between them. CDR3 coding DNA: TGTGCCAGCAGCTCCGATGTAGCCAAAAACATTCAGTACTTC. Amino acids: CASSSDVAKNIQYF.

This clonotype was found a few times. The genes are TRBV10-3 and TRBJ2-1; no firm D call. Germline V gene sequence: CDR1 ENHRY, CDR2 SYGVKD. The CDR3 consists of 13 residues. V was pared by 11 bases and J by 5 bases, with 16 bases between. The CDR3 loop reads CASQLDGNNEQFF. In nucleotides, the CDR3 is TGTGCCTCCCAGCTTGATGGTAACAATGAGCAGTTCTTC.

In its sample, this clonotype was seen a few times. The V gene is TRBV15, the J gene TRBJ2-3, with 14 bases identical to TRBD2. V lost 3 bases to trimming and J lost 1 base; unmatched junction nucleotides: 6. Looked up from germline, CDR1 is LNHNV and CDR2 is YYDKDF (reference sequence). The CDR3 has 18 residues. This chain's CDR3 is CATSRTSGRGWGTDTQYF. CDR3 DNA: TGTGCCACCAGCAGGACTAGCGGGAGGGGTTGGGGCACAGATACGCAGTATTTT.

This clonotype was observed at least ten times. This rearrangement joins TRBV4-3 to TRBJ2-5; the D is unclear. Trimming removed 1 base from V and 5 bases from J, with 8 bases in between. Germline V lookup: CDR1 LGHNA, CDR2 YSLEER. The CDR3 is made up of 13 amino acids. CDR3 coding DNA: TGCGCCAGCAGCCAAGGCCCAAAGGAGACCCAGTACTTC. It specifies CASSQGPKETQYF.

J is TRBJ2-2 and V is TRBV3-1; 8 bases are shared with TRBD2. The V gene's germline CDR1 is LGHDT and CDR2 YNNKEL (reference sequence). This CDR3 region has 17 residues. V gave up 3 bases and J gave up 2 bases; unmatched junction bases: 8. CDR3 nucleotide sequence: TGTGCCAGCAGCCAGGTGCCGGGGGGGCCAAACACCGGGGAGCTGTTTTTT. Its protein product is CASSQVPGGPNTGELFF.

The genes are TRBV20-1 and TRBJ2-5; 8 bases line up with TRBD1. The DNA matches TRBJ2-7 better at its end, which makes the J call doubtful. The CDR3 spans 14 residues. CDR1 is DFQATT, CDR2 SNEGSKA, per germline (reference sequence). The CDR3 DNA follows: TGCAGTGCTCTAGACGGGACAGGCTTTGACGAGCAGTACTTC. Its translation is CSALDGTGFDEQYF.

The V and J genes are TRBV12-3 or TRBV12-4 and TRBJ2-7, with 12 bases fitting TRBD1. This CDR3 is 17 amino acids long. With 3 bases clipped from V and 0 bases from J, the junction kept 6 bases outside the gene matches. The CDR3 spells CASSFGTGGPSSYEQYF. Here the CDR3 DNA reads TGTGCCAGCAGTTTTGGGACAGGGGGCCCCAGCTCCTACGAGCAGTACTTC.

The table lists this clonotype with a few counts. The rearrangement links TRBV12-3 or TRBV12-4 to TRBJ2-3; D gene ambiguous. CDR3 length equals 19 residues. V was cut by 5 bases and J by 2 bases, with 26 bases left in between. The CDR3 DNA follows: TGTGCCAGCAGTCCCGGCCCCGTTTCGGTCGTGGGGATCACAGATACGCAGTATTTT. It translates to CASSPGPVSVVGITDTQYF.

The rearrangement links TRBV11-2 to TRBJ2-5; possible D gene TRBD1, 6 bases. The germline V and J ends were trimmed by 5 bases and 2 bases, with 12 bases remaining between them. The CDR3 is made up of 14 amino acids. Germline V gene data show CDR1 as SGHAT and CDR2 as FQNNGV. The CDR3 coding sequence is TGTGCCAGCAGCACTTCAGGGGTGCAAGAGACCCAGTACTTC. Amino acids: CASSTSGVQETQYF.

This clonotype was observed a handful of times. The chain combines TRBV28 with TRBJ2-5; D might be TRBD1 (6 bases). The CDR3 spans 13 residues. Trimming removed 5 bases at V and 5 bases at J, with 12 bases between. The V gene's germline CDR1 is MDHEN and CDR2 SYDVKM. Written as DNA, the CDR3 is TGTGCCAGCAGTCGACAGGCCGAGGAGACCCAGTACTTC. This encodes CASSRQAEETQYF.

In its sample, this clonotype was seen a few times. This sequence joins TRBV5-5 and TRBJ2-1, with 7 positions matching TRBD1. Germline lookup yields CDR1 SGHKS and CDR2 YYEKEE (reference sequence). The CDR3 is 13 residues long. Losses at the gene ends were 5 bases for V and 8 bases for J; bases not matched to a gene: 7. CDR3 amino acids: CASRATGSHEQFF. The CDR3 DNA sequence: TGTGCCAGCAGAGCGACAGGGAGCCATGAGCAGTTCTTC.

This rearrangement joins TRBV12-3 or TRBV12-4 to TRBJ2-3; D is possibly TRBD1 or TRBD2 (5 bases each). This CDR3 is 14 amino acids long. Trimming shortened V by 9 bases and J by 4 bases, and 17 bases separated the two germline ends. The CDR3 nucleotides are TGTGCCAGTCCCGGGACCGAAGGATCAGATACGCAGTATTTT. Protein product: CASPGTEGSDTQYF.